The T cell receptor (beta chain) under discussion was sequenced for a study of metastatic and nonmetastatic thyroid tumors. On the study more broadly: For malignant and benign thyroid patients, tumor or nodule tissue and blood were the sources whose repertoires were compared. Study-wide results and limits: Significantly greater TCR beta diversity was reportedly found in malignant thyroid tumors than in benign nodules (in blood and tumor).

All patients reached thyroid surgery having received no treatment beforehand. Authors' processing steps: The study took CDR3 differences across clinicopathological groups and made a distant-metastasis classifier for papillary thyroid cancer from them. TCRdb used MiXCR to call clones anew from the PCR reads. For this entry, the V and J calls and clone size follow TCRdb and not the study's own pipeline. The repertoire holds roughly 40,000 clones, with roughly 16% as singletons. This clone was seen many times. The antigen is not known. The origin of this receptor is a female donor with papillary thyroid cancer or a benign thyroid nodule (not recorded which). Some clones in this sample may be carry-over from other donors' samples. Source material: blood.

CDR3: CASSSKMEGPNSPLHF. The CDR3 DNA reads TGTGCCAGCAGCTCGAAGATGGAGGGCCCTAATTCACCCCTCCACTTT. The V gene is TRBV5-4, the J gene TRBJ1-6; D not resolved. The V end lost 3 bases, the J end lost 6 bases, and 16 bases lay between the germline ends. The CDR3 spans 16 residues. The germline CDR1 and CDR2 sequences are SGHNT and YYREEE (reference sequence).